These T cell receptor beta chains were read from a single sample in a study of T cell changes during pregnancy in multiple sclerosis. Profiled with immunoSEQ multiplex PCR; TCRdb holds only in-frame clones, not every one. The sample consists of about 100,000 clones, roughly 90% of them appearing once. The material was peripheral blood, obtained after pregnancy. These receptors were obtained from a female donor with multiple sclerosis, enrolled in a pregnancy study. The conserved cysteine and the conserved F or W are not part of the CDR3 here. Fields, in order: CDR3 length, V gene, J gene, CDR3 protein.

CDR3 length: 11
V gene: TRBV9
J gene: TRBJ2-1
CDR3 protein: ASSARGRDEQF

CDR3 length: 13
V gene: TRBV9
J gene: TRBJ1-2
CDR3 protein: ASSLEDRSYYGYT

CDR3 length: 12
V gene: TRBV19
J gene: TRBJ1-6
CDR3 protein: ASSVQGDNSPLH

CDR3 length: 12
V gene: TRBV30
J gene: TRBJ1-1
CDR3 protein: AWSVPGLETEAF

CDR3 length: 12
V gene: TRBV7-9
J gene: TRBJ1-5
CDR3 protein: ASSITGSNQPQH

CDR3 length: 11
V gene: TRBV7-8
J gene: TRBJ1-2
CDR3 protein: ASSSGTFYGYT

CDR3 length: 13
V gene: TRBV11-3
J gene: TRBJ2-7
CDR3 protein: ASSTFTGSSYEQY

CDR3 length: 13
V gene: TRBV9
J gene: TRBJ2-1
CDR3 protein: ASSFGTSGIIEQF

CDR3 length: 18
V gene: TRBV7-3
J gene: TRBJ2-7
CDR3 protein: ASSPPRPTGHGRVLYEQY

CDR3 length: 15
V gene: TRBV2
J gene: TRBJ2-2
CDR3 protein: ASSTHRTGGVAGELF

CDR3 length: 12
V gene: TRBV7-8
J gene: TRBJ1-3
CDR3 protein: ASSFGGGGNTIY

CDR3 length: 11
V gene: TRBV9
J gene: TRBJ2-1
CDR3 protein: ASSGGGADEQF

CDR3 length: 12
V gene: TRBV9
J gene: TRBJ2-5
CDR3 protein: ASSVTPSVETQY

CDR3 length: 15
V gene: TRBV19
J gene: TRBJ2-1
CDR3 protein: ASSIDHGRASDGEQF

CDR3 length: 14
V gene: TRBV7-3
J gene: TRBJ1-2
CDR3 protein: ASSFDGPGTGYGYT

CDR3 length: 12
V gene: TRBV19
J gene: TRBJ2-1
CDR3 protein: ASSGLAGKGEQF